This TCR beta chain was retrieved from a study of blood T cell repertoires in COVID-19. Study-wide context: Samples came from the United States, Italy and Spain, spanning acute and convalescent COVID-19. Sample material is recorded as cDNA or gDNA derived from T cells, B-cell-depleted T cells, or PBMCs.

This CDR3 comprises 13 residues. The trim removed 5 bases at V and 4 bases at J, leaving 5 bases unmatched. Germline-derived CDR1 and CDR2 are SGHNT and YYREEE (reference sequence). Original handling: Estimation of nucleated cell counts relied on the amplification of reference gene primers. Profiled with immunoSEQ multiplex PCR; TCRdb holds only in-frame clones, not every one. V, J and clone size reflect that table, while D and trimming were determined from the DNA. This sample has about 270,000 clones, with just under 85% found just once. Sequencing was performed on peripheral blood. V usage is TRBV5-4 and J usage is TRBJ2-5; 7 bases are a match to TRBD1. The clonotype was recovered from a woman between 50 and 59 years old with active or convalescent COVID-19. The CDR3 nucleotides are TGTGCCAGCAGATTAACAGGGGTAGAGACCCAGTACTTC. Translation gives CASRLTGVETQYF.